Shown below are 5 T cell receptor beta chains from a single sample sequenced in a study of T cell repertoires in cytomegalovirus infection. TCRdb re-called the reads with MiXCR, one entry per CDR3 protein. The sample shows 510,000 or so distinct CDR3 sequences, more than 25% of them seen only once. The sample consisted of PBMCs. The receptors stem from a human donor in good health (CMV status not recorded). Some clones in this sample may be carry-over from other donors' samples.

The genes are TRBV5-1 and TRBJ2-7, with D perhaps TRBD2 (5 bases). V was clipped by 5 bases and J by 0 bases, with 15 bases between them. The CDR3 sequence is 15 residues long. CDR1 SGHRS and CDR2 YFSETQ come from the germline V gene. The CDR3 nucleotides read TGCGCCAGCAGGACTATCTCAGCGGTCTCCTACGAGCAGTACTTC. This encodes CASRTISAVSYEQYF.

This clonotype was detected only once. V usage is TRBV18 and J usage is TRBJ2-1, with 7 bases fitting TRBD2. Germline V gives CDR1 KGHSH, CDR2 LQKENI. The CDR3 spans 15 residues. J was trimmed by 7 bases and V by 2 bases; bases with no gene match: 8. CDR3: CASSPFAGEVNEQFF. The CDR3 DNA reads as TGTGCCAGCTCACCATTCGCGGGAGAGGTAAATGAGCAGTTCTTC. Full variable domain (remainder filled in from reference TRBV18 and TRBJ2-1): NAGVMQNPRHLVRRRGQEARLRCSPMKGHSHVYWYRQLPEEGLKFMVYLQKENIIDESGMPKERFSAEFPKEGPSILRIQQVVRGDSAAYFCASSPFAGEVNEQFFGPGTRLTVL.

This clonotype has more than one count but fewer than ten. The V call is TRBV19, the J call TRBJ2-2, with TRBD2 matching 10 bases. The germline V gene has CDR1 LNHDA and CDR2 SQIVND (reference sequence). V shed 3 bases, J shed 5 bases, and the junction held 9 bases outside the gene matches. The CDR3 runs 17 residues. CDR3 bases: TGTGCCAGTAGTATTTCCAGCGGGAGGGCCGGGACCGGGGAGCTGTTTTTT. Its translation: CASSISSGRAGTGELFF.

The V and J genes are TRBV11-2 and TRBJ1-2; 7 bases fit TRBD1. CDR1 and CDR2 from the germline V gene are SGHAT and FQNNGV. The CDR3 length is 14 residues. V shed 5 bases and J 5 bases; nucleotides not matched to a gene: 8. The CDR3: CASSPQTGFYGYTF. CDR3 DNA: TGTGCCAGCAGCCCCCAGACAGGGTTTTATGGCTACACCTTC.

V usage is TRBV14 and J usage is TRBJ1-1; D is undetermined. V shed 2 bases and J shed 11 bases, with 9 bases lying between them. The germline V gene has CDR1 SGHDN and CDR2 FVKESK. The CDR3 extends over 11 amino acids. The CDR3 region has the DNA TGTGCCAGCAGCCAAACCCGGGTCGCTTTCTTT. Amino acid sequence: CASSQTRVAFF.